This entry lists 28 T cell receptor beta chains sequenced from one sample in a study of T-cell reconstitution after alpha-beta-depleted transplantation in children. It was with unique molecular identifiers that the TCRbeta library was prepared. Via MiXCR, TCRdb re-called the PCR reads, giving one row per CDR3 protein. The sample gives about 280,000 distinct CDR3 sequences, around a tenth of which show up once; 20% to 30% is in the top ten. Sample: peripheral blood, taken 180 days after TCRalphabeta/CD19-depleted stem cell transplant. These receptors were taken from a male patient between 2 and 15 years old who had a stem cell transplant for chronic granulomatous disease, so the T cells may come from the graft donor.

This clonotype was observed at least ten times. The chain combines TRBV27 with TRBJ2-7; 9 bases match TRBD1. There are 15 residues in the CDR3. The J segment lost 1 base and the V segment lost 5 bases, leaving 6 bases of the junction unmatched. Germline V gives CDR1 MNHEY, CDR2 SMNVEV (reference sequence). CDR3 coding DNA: TGTGCCAGCAGTCTCTCCGGGACAGGGTCCTACGAGCAGTACTTC. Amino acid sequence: CASSLSGTGSYEQYF.

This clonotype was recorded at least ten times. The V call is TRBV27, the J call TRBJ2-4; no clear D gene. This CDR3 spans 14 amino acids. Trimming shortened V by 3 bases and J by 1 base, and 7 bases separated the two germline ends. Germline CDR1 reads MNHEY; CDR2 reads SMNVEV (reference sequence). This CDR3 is CASSFRLAKNIQYF. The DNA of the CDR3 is TGTGCCAGCAGTTTTAGGCTGGCCAAAAACATTCAGTACTTC.

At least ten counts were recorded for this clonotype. CDR3 nucleotide sequence: TGCAGTGCTGTAGCGGGAGGGCCTGGGAATGAGCAGTTCTTC. This codes for CSAVAGGPGNEQFF. V gene TRBV20-1 combines with J gene TRBJ2-1, with TRBD2 identical over 11 bases. Losses at the gene ends were 5 bases for V and 7 bases for J; bases not matched to a gene: 7. Germline CDR1 reads DFQATT; CDR2 reads SNEGSKA (reference sequence). CDR3 length: 14 residues.

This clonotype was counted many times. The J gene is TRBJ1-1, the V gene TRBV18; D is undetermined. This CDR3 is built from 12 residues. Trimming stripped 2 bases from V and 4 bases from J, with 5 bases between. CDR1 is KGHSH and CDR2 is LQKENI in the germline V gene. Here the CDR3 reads CASSPGVTEAFF. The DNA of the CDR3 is TGTGCCAGCTCACCAGGGGTCACTGAAGCTTTCTTT.

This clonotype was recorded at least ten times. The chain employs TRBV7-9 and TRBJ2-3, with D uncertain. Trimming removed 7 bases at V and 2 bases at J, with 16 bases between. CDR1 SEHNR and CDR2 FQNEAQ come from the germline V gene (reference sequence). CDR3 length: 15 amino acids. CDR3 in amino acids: CASTSLSDHTDTQYF. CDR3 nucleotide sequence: TGTGCCAGCACCTCCCTATCGGACCACACAGATACGCAGTATTTT.

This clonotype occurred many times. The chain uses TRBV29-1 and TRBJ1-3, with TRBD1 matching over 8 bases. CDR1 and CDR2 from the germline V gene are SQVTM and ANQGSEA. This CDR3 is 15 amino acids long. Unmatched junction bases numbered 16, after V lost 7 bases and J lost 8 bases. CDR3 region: CSATLFRGHGDTIYF. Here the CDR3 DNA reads TGCAGCGCTACGCTTTTCAGGGGGCATGGGGACACCATATATTTT.

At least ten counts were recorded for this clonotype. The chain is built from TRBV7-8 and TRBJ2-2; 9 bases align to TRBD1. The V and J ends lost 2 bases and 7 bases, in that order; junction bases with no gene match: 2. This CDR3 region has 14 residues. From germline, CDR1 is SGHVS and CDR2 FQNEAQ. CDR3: CASSLTGGFGELFF. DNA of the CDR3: TGTGCCAGCAGCTTAACAGGGGGCTTCGGGGAGCTGTTTTTT.

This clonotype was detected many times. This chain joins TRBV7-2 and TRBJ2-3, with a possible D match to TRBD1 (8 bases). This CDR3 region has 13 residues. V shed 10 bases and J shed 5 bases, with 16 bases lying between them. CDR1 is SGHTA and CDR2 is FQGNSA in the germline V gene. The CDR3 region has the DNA TGTGCCACAGGGGGCGGGGGAGGAGATACGCAGTATTTT. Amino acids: CATGGGGGDTQYF.

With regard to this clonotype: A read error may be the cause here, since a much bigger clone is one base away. The CDR3 DNA sequence: TGTGCCAGCAGCTTACTGGTTCTATCCTTCTCCTACAATGAGCAGTCCTTC. This codes for CASSLLVLSFSYNEQSF. The chain links TRBV11-1 to TRBJ2-1, with no clear D. In germline, CDR1 is SGHAT, CDR2 FQDESV (reference sequence). The CDR3 is made up of 17 amino acids.

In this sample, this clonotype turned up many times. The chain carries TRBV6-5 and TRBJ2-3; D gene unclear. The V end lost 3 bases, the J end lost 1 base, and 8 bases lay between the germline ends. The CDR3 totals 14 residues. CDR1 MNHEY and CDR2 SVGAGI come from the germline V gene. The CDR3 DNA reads TGTGCCAGCAGTTATACGGATCGCACAGATACGCAGTATTTT. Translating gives CASSYTDRTDTQYF.

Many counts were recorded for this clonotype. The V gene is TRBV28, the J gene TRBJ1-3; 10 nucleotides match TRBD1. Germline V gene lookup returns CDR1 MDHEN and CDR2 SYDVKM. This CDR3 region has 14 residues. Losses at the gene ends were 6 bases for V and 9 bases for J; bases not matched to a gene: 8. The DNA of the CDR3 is TGTGCCAGCAGAAATCGACAGGGGGCAAGCACCATATATTTT. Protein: CASRNRQGASTIYF.

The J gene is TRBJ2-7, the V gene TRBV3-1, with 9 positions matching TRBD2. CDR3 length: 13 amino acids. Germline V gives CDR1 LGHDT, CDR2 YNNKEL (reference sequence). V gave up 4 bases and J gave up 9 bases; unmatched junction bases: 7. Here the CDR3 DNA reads TGTGCCAGCAGCCGGACTAGCGAGATTGGGCAGTACTTC. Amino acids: CASSRTSEIGQYF.

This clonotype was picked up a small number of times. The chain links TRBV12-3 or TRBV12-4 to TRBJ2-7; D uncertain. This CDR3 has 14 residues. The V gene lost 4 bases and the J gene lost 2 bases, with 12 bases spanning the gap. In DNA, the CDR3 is TGTGCCAGCAGTTCCCCGAGTCACACCTACGAGCAGTACTTC. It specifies CASSSPSHTYEQYF.

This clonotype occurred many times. CDR3 in amino acids: CASSYGTGASLGAYEQYF. In DNA form, the CDR3 reads TGTGCCAGCAGTTACGGGACAGGGGCCTCCTTAGGGGCCTACGAGCAGTACTTC. The chain couples TRBV6-2 or TRBV6-3 to TRBJ2-7; TRBD1 agrees at 10 bases. The CDR3 contains 18 residues. Germline assignment: CDR1 MNHEY and CDR2 SVGEGT. The V and J ends lost 2 bases and 2 bases, in that order; junction bases with no gene match: 12.

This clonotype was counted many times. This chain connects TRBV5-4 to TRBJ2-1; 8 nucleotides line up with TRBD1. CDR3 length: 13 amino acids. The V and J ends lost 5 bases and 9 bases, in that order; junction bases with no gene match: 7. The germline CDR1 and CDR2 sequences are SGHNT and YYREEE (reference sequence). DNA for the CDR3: TGTGCCAGCAGTCCGGACAGGGCACGTGAGCAGTTCTTC. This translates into CASSPDRAREQFF.

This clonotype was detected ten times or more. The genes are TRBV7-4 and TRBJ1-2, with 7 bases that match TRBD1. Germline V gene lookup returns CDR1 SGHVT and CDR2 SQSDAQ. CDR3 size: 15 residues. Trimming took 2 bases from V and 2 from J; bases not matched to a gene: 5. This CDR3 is CASSLRQGGNYGYTF. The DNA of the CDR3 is TGTGCCAGCAGCTTACGACAGGGTGGGAACTATGGCTACACCTTC.

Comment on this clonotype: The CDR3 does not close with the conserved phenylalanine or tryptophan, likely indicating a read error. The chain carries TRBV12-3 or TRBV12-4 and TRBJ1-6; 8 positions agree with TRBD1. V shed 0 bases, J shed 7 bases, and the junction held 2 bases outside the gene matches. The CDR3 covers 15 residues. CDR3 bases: TGTGCCAGCAGTTTAGCGGCAGGGGGCAATTCACCCCTCCACTGT. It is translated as CASSLAAGGNSPLHC.

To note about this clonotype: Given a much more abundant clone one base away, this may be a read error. CDR3 amino acids: CASSPQGAHTDTQYF. Here the CDR3 DNA reads TGCGCCAGCAGCCCTCAAGGGGCTCACACAGATACGCAGTATTTT. This chain joins TRBV4-1 and TRBJ2-3; possibly TRBD1 for D (5 bases). CDR3 length: 15 amino acids. The V end lost 4 bases, the J end lost 2 bases, and 13 bases lay between the germline ends. CDR1 and CDR2 from the germline V gene are MGHRA and YSYEKL.

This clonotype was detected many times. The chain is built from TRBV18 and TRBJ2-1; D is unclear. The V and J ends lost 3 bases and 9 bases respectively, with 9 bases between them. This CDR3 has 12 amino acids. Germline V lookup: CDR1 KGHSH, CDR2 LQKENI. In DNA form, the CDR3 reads TGTGCCAGCTCACCCAAGCTCGGTGAGCAGTTCTTC. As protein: CASSPKLGEQFF. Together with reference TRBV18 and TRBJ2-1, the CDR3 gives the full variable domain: NAGVMQNPRHLVRRRGQEARLRCSPMKGHSHVYWYRQLPEEGLKFMVYLQKENIIDESGMPKERFSAEFPKEGPSILRIQQVVRGDSAAYFCASSPKLGEQFFGPGTRLTVL.

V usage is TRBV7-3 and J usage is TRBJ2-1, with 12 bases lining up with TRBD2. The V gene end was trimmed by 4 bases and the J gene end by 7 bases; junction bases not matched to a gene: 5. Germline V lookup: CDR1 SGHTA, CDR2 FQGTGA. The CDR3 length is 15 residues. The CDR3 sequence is CASSSTSGGPNEQFF. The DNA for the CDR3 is TGTGCCAGCAGCTCCACTAGCGGGGGGCCTAATGAGCAGTTCTTC. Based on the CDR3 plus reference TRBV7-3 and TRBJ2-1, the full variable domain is GAGVSQTPSNKVTEKGKYVELRCDPISGHTALYWYRQSLGQGPEFLIYFQGTGAADDSGLPNDRFFAVRPEGSVSTLKIQRTERGDSAVYLCASSSTSGGPNEQFFGPGTRLTVL.

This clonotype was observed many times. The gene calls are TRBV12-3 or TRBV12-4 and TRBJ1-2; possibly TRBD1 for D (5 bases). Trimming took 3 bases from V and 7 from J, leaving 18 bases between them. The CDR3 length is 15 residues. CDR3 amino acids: CASSLQGMKSVGYTF. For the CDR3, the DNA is TGTGCCAGCAGTTTGCAGGGTATGAAGTCGGTTGGCTACACCTTC.

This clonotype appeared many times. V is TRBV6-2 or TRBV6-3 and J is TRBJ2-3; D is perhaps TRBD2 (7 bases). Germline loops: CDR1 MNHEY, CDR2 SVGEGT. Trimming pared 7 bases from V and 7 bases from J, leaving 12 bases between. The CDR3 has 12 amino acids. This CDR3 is CASNPGGYTQYF. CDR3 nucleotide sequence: TGTGCCAGCAACCCGGGGGGCTATACGCAGTATTTT.

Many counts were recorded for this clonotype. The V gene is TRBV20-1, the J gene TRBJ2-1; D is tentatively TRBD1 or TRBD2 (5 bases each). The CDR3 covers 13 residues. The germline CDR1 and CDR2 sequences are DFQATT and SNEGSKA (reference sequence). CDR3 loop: CSTGTETYNEQFF. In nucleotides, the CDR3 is TGCAGCACCGGGACCGAGACCTACAATGAGCAGTTCTTC.

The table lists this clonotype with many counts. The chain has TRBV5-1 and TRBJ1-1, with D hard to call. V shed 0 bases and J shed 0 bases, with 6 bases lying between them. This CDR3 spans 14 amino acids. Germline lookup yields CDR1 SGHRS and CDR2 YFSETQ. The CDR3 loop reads CASSLGLMNTEAFF. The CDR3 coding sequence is TGCGCCAGCAGCTTGGGGCTCATGAACACTGAAGCTTTCTTT.

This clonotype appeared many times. This CDR3 reads CASSLDYLVGELFF. The DNA of the CDR3 is TGCGCCAGCAGCTTGGACTATCTAGTGGGGGAGCTGTTTTTT. This chain joins TRBV5-1 and TRBJ2-2; no clear D gene. The CDR3 contains 14 residues. V was clipped by 0 bases and J by 8 bases, with 11 bases between them. Germline CDR1 is SGHRS and CDR2 is YFSETQ.

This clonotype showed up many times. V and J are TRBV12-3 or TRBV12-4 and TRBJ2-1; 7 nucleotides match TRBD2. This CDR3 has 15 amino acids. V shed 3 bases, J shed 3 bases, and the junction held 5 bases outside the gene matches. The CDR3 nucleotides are TGTGCCAGCAGTTTGAGCGGGACTTTCTACAATGAGCAGTTCTTC. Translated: CASSLSGTFYNEQFF.

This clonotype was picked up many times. The CDR3 loop is CSATVPPSNTEAFF. DNA of the CDR3: TGCAGTGCTACGGTCCCACCGTCGAACACTGAAGCTTTCTTT. The chain has TRBV20-1 and TRBJ1-1, with D uncertain. From germline, CDR1 is DFQATT and CDR2 SNEGSKA (reference sequence). This CDR3 has 14 amino acids. Trimming removed 4 bases at V and 1 base at J, with 13 bases between.

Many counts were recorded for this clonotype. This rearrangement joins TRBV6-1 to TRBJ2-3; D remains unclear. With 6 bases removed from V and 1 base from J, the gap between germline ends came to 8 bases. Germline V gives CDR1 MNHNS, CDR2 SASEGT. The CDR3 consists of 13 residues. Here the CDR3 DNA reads TGTGCCAGCAGGAACACCGGCACAGATACGCAGTATTTT. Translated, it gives CASRNTGTDTQYF.